Listed here is a single TCR beta chain. The antigen is unknown. CDR1 and CDR2 (germline): MGHDK, SYGVNS. J lost 2 bases, V lost 1 base, and 5 bases had no gene match. The CDR3 contains 18 residues. Brentuximab vedotin exposure varied among the patients, all of whom had relapsed after autologous stem cell transplantation. Progressive disease, partial response or complete response was each patient's best response. Sequencing used immunoSEQ multiplex PCR; TCRdb keeps in-frame clones, though not all of them. In the table there are about 24,000 clones, over 65% of which are singletons. The data belong to a study of PD-1 blockade in classical Hodgkin lymphoma. General study points: The causes of the repertoire differences, possibly disease activity or prior therapy, remain undefined. Newly diagnosed patients were reported to start with lower TCR diversity than healthy donors. Patients who initiated nivolumab within 1 year of ASCT were excluded.

The chain recombines TRBV25-1 with TRBJ2-2, with TRBD1 matching 12 bases. Sequenced material: peripheral blood mononuclear cells (PBMCs), taken before the second cycle of nivolumab. This receptor was obtained from a human donor with classical Hodgkin lymphoma. CDR3 region: CASSEWGQGAKNTGELFF. DNA of the CDR3: TGTGCCAGCAGTGAATGGGGACAGGGGGCGAAAAACACCGGGGAGCTGTTTTTT. Filled out from reference TRBV25-1 and TRBJ2-2, the complete variable domain reads EADIYQTPRYLVIGTGKKITLECSQTMGHDKMYWYQQDPGMELHLIHYSYGVNSTEKGDLSSESTVSRIRTEHFPLTLESARPSHTSQYLCASSEWGQGAKNTGELFFGEGSRLTVL.